This record covers a single T cell receptor (beta chain). This clonotype was recorded many times. No cognate antigen has been identified for it. No base quality information exists; no much larger clone differs at one position. Libraries were built with PCR. Sequenced on an Illumina HiSeq 2500. TCR libraries were prepared with molecular barcoding, using unique molecular identifiers to normalize TCRbeta repertoire quantification. TCRdb ran its own pipeline on the public reads, namely fastp trimming at Q25 and MiXCR clone calling, and kept in-frame beta chains. A single entry per CDR3 protein holds the most common genes and DNA from its merged rows. This sample gives 280,000 or so distinct CDR3 sequences in total; around a tenth of them show up just once. Jointly, the top ten make up 23% of the sample. This sample is drawn from a study of T-cell reconstitution after alpha-beta-depleted transplantation in children (dated by TCRdb to the mid-2010s). In terms of the full investigation: Using TCR repertoire profiling, the study quantitatively followed how T-cell immune reconstitution unfolded in children after TCRalphabeta/CD19-depleted allogeneic hematopoietic cell transplantation. Results the study describes overall, beyond this receptor: Apparently early alphabetaT-cell count recovery about two months after transplant reportedly relied on only several hundred rapidly expanded clones derived from non-depleted graft cells. Hyperexpanded clone frequencies declined over subsequent months; after one year, T-cell counts and TCRbeta diversity were mostly attributed to newly produced T cells. In some patients, the high TCRbeta diversity seen at day 60 was put down to recipient T cells and intrathymic progenitors that had survived conditioning.

From the germline V gene (reference sequence), CDR1 is SGHKS and CDR2 is YYEKEE. From the cysteine through the phenylalanine, the CDR3 covers 15 amino acids. The read is trimmed to its CDR3 DNA, 45 bases read in frame from base 1. The V end gives up 4 bases and the J end 1 base, leaving 4 bases in the junction not matched to a gene. Taken with the paper, the label for treatment or condition translates to: allogeneic hematopoietic cell transplantation with graft depleted of TCRalphabeta T cells and CD19 B cells. Transplant recipients were children who received TCRalphabeta/CD19-depleted allogeneic hematopoietic cell grafts.

The specimen was peripheral blood, collected 180 days after TCRalphabeta/CD19-depleted stem cell transplant. The clonotype was recovered from a male patient aged 2 to 9 who had a stem cell transplant for chronic granulomatous disease, so the T cells may come from the graft donor. The chain uses TRBV5-5 and TRBJ2-2; 7 bases in the middle match TRBD1. The CDR3 region has the sequence CASSQGTVNTGELFF. In nucleotide form, the sequence is TGTGCCAGCAGCCAAGGGACAGTGAACACCGGGGAGCTGTTTTTT.